The sequence of this TCR beta chain was determined in a study of PD-1 and CTLA-4 blockade in melanoma. Produced via immunoSEQ multiplex PCR; TCRdb's table is partial and in-frame only. The sample has 34,000 or so clones, about nine tenths seen once. The CDR3 sequence is 18 residues long. The V gene's germline CDR1 is MDHEN and CDR2 SYDVKM. V shed 6 bases, J shed 3 bases, and the junction held 15 bases outside the gene matches. The chain combines TRBV28 with TRBJ2-3; TRBD1 aligns across 10 bases. The receptor's source is a human donor with melanoma. Sequencing used CD8+ T cells from peripheral blood, obtained from a patient given anti-PD-1 treatment. In DNA, the CDR3 is TGTGCCAGCAGCTATCGCATACTTGGGACAGGGGAAACAGATACGCAGTATTTT. It yields the protein CASSYRILGTGETDTQYF.